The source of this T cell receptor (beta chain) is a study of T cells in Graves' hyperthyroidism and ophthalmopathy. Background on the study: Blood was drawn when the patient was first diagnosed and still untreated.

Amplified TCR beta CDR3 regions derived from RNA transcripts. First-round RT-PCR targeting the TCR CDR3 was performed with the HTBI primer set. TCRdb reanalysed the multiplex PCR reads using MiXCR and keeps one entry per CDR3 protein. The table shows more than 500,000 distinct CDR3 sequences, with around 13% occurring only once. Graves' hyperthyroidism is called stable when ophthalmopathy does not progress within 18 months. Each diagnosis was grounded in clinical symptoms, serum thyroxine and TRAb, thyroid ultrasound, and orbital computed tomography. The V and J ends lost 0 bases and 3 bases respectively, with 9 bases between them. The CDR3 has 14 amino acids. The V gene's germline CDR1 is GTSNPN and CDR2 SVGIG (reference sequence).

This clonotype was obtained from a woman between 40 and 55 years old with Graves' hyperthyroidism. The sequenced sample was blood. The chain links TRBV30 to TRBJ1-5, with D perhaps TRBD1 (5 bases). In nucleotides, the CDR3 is TGTGCCTGGAGTGTCCGGGGGATCAATCAGCCCCAGCATTTT. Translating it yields CAWSVRGINQPQHF.